The entry below gives a single T cell receptor beta chain sequence along with its context. From germline, CDR1 is SGHVS and CDR2 FQNEAQ. The length of the CDR3 is 17 residues. V dropped 3 bases and J dropped 0 bases, with 15 bases sitting between them. This entry comes from a study of blood T cell repertoires in COVID-19. Study-level information: COVID-19 samples from acute and convalescent phases originated in the United States, Italy and Spain. Nucleic acid was either cDNA or gDNA, and it came from T cells, B-cell-depleted T cells, or PBMCs.

Study processing details: Amplifying reference gene primers gave estimates of nucleated cell counts. The repertoire was sequenced with immunoSEQ multiplex PCR; TCRdb's copy has only in-frame clones and lacks some. V and J calls and clone size are those listed in that table; D and trimming were worked out from the DNA. The sample lists 150,000 to 180,000 clones, roughly 88% occurring once. Seattle-derived patients entered the study during active infection and were followed longitudinally. The clonotype was recovered from a man aged 55-75 years with COVID-19, enrolled during active disease. V and J are TRBV7-8 and TRBJ1-5; D uncertain. Sequenced: peripheral blood. CDR3 DNA sequence: TGTGCCAGCAGCTTTGGGCGCCAGGTGGATAGCAATCAGCCCCAGCATTTT. Translating it yields CASSFGRQVDSNQPQHF.